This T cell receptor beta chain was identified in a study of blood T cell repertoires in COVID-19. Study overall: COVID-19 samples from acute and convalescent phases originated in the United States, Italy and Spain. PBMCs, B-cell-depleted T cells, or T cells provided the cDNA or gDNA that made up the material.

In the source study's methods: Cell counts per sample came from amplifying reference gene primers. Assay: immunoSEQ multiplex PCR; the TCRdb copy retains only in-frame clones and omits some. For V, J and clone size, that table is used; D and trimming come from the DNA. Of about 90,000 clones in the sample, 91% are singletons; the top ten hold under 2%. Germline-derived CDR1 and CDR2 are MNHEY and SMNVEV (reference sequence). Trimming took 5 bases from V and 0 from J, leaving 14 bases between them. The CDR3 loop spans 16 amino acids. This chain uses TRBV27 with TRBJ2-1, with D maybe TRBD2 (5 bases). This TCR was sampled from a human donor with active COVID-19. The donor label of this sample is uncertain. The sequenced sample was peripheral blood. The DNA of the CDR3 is TGTGCCAGCAGTCCGGAGCCGGGGAGCTCCTACAATGAGCAGTTCTTC. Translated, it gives CASSPEPGSSYNEQFF.